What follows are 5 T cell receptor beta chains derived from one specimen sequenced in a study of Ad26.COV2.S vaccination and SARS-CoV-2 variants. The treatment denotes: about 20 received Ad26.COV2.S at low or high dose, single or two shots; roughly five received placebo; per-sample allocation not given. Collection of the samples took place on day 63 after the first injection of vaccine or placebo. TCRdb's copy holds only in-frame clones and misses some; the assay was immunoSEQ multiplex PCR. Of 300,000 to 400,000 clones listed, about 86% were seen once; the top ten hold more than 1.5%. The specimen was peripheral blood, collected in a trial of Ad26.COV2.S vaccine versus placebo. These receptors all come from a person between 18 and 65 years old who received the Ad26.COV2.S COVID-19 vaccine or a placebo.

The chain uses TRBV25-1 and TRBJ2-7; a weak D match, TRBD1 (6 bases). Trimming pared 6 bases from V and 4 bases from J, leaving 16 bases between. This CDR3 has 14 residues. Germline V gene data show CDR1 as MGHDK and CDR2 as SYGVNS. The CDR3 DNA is TGTGCCAGCAGACCCCGGGACACACCGTACGAGCAGTACTTC. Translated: CASRPRDTPYEQYF.

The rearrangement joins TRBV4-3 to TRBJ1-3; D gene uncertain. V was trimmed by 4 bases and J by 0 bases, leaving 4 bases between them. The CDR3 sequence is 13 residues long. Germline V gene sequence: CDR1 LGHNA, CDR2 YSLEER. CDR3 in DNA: TGCGCCAGCAGCCCATACTCTGGAAACACCATATATTTT. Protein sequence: CASSPYSGNTIYF.

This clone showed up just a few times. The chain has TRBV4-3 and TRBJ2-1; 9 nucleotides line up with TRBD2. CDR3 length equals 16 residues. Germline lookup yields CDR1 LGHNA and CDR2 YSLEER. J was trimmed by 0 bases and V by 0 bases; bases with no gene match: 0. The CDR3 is CASSQEAGGSYNEQFF. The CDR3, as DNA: TGCGCCAGCAGCCAAGAAGCGGGGGGCTCCTACAATGAGCAGTTCTTC.

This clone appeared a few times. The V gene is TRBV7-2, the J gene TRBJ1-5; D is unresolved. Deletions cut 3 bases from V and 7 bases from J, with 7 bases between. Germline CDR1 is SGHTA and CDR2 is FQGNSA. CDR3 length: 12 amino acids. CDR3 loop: CASSFLGQPQHF. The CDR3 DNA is TGTGCCAGCAGCTTCCTCGGGCAGCCCCAGCATTTT. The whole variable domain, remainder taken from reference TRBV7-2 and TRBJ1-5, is GAGVSQSPSNKVTEKGKDVELRCDPISGHTALYWYRQSLGQGLEFLIYFQGNSAPDKSGLPSDRFSAERTGGSVSTLTIQRTQQEDSAVYLCASSFLGQPQHFGDGTRLSIL.

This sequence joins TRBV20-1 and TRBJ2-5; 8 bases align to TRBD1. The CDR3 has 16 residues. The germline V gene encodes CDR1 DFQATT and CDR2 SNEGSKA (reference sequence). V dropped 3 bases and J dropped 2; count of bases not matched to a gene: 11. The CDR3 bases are TGCAGTGCTAGTGGCAGGGGGCTGAGGGGACAAGAGACCCAGTACTTC. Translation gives CSASGRGLRGQETQYF.